The 6 T cell receptor beta chains below come from one sample, sequenced in a study of patients and donors after allogeneic stem cell transplantation. In TCRdb, the RT-PCR reads were re-called with MiXCR into one record per CDR3 protein. The profile covers roughly 200,000 distinct CDR3 sequences, with about 38% appearing a single time and around 10% taken by the ten largest. The sequenced sample was blood, either unsorted or a sorted T cell fraction (not recorded which). The receptors stem from a human donor who was either an allogeneic HSCT recipient or a stem cell or donor lymphocyte infusion donor (not recorded which). It is not recorded whose cells these are; they may come from a transplant donor.

The rearrangement joins TRBV7-8 to TRBJ1-6, with TRBD1 as a possible D gene (5 bases). CDR3 length equals 15 residues. In germline, CDR1 is SGHVS, CDR2 FQNEAQ. The V and J ends lost 3 bases and 10 bases respectively, with 16 bases between them. CDR3 sequence reads: CASSLPGLNPSPLHF. DNA of the CDR3: TGTGCCAGCAGCTTGCCGGGACTCAACCCGTCACCCCTCCACTTT.

The table lists this clonotype with a few counts. The V and J genes are TRBV12-3 or TRBV12-4 and TRBJ1-6, with D unclear. Trimming removed 3 bases at V and 9 bases at J, with 12 bases between. The CDR3 contains 14 residues. The CDR3 sequence is CASSLGGVGSPLHF. For the CDR3, the DNA is TGTGCCAGCAGTTTGGGCGGCGTGGGTTCACCCCTCCACTTT.

The CDR3 DNA reads TGCAGCGTTGAAGATCAGGGCAGACACTATGGCTACACCTTC. Protein: CSVEDQGRHYGYTF. V and J are TRBV29-1 and TRBJ1-2; possibly TRBD1 for D (5 bases). This CDR3 is 14 amino acids long. CDR1 and CDR2 (germline): SQVTM, ANQGSEA. The V end was cut by 0 bases, the J end by 3 bases, with 11 bases between.

This rearrangement joins TRBV12-3 or TRBV12-4 to TRBJ2-3; D may be TRBD2 (6 bases). The V gene lost 8 bases and the J gene lost 5 bases, with 20 bases spanning the gap. The CDR3 spans 15 residues. CDR3 coding DNA: TGTGCCAGCTCCCTTGGGGGGACCAAGGGAGATACGCAGTATTTT. This translates into CASSLGGTKGDTQYF.

This clonotype was counted a few times. The chain is built from TRBV29-1 and TRBJ1-5; D may be TRBD1 (5 bases). CDR3 length equals 13 residues. Trimming took 2 bases from V and 2 from J, leaving 7 bases between them. CDR1 is SQVTM and CDR2 is ANQGSEA in the germline V gene. CDR3 DNA sequence: TGCAGCGTTGAAACAGGCGGCAATCAGCCCCAGCATTTT. Protein product: CSVETGGNQPQHF.

The chain combines TRBV29-1 with TRBJ2-3; D call uncertain. Deletions cut 1 base from V and 6 bases from J, with 14 bases between. Looked up from germline, CDR1 is SQVTM and CDR2 is ANQGSEA. The CDR3 has 14 amino acids. The CDR3 DNA follows: TGCAGCGTTGAAGTGGGAAACTCCCCCGATACGCAGTATTTT. The encoded protein is CSVEVGNSPDTQYF.